This entry lists 20 T cell receptor beta chains sequenced from one sample in a study of blood T cells in healthy people across ages. A second about 6 to 12 cycle PCR used barcoded and J-beta primers. In TCRdb, the 5' RACE reads were re-called with MiXCR into one record per CDR3 protein. Among hundreds of thousands of distinct CDR3 sequences listed, 45% to 50% were seen once. Sequenced input: blood. These receptors were taken from a woman aged 60-75 years in good health.

This clonotype has a single count. J is TRBJ2-1 and V is TRBV4-3; TRBD2 matches 12 bases. The CDR3 sequence is 15 residues long. CDR1 and CDR2 (germline): LGHNA, YSLEER. The J segment lost 7 bases and the V segment lost 3 bases, leaving 4 bases of the junction unmatched. The CDR3, as DNA: TGCGCCAGCAGCCACGGACTAGCGGGATCGAATGAGCAGTTCTTC. Residues: CASSHGLAGSNEQFF.

The gene calls are TRBV9 and TRBJ2-7; 7 bases map to TRBD1. V gave up 4 bases and J gave up 6 bases; unmatched junction bases: 16. CDR3 length: 16 residues. Germline V gene sequence: CDR1 SGDLS, CDR2 YYNGEE. CDR3 in amino acids: CASSPQGTFAGGEQYF. CDR3 coding DNA: TGTGCCAGCAGCCCACAAGGAACTTTCGCAGGGGGCGAGCAGTACTTC.

The chain uses TRBV6-5 and TRBJ2-4; perhaps TRBD2 as D (6 bases). Per germline, CDR1 MNHEY and CDR2 SVGAGI. Trimming took 2 bases from V and 1 from J, leaving 9 bases between them. The CDR3 has 15 residues. CDR3 bases: TGTGCCAGCAGTTACGGGCGGGACGCCAAAAACATTCAGTACTTC. Protein: CASSYGRDAKNIQYF.

This rearrangement joins TRBV28 to TRBJ2-1; D ambiguous. Trimming removed 7 bases from V and 8 bases from J, with 15 bases in between. Germline loops: CDR1 MDHEN, CDR2 SYDVKM. CDR3 length equals 13 residues. CDR3 residues: CASIETSSHEQFF. As DNA, the CDR3 is TGTGCCAGCATTGAGACATCATCCCATGAGCAGTTCTTC.

The table lists this clonotype with a few counts. The gene calls are TRBV11-3 and TRBJ2-1; the match to TRBD2 covers 13 bases. CDR3 length equals 15 residues. Trimming at V came to 4 bases and at J to 7 bases, leaving 4 bases not matched to a gene. Germline V gene lookup returns CDR1 SGHNT and CDR2 YENEEA. The CDR3 region is CASSSGLAGVNEQFF. The CDR3 DNA is TGTGCCAGCAGCTCTGGACTAGCGGGAGTGAATGAGCAGTTCTTC.

The chain joins TRBV30 to TRBJ2-7; D ambiguous. The CDR3 loop spans 16 amino acids. Germline CDR1 is GTSNPN and CDR2 is SVGIG (reference sequence). The germline V and J ends were trimmed by 2 bases and 0 bases, with 17 bases remaining between them. The CDR3, as DNA: TGTGCCTGGAGTAGCCCTCGTTGGGGAAGCTCCTACGAGCAGTACTTC. This codes for CAWSSPRWGSSYEQYF.

The rearrangement links TRBV7-2 to TRBJ2-7, with D hard to call. This CDR3 region has 13 residues. Germline CDR1 reads SGHTA; CDR2 reads FQGNSA. The V end was cut by 1 base, the J end by 6 bases, with 10 bases between. The CDR3, as DNA: TGTGCCAGCAGCTTAGTCCCGGAGCGCGAGCAGTACTTC. Its translation is CASSLVPEREQYF.

About this clonotype itself: Relative to the germline gene, one junction end is altered; a read error may explain this. The chain employs TRBV30 and TRBJ2-6, with D unresolved. Germline lookup yields CDR1 GTSNPN and CDR2 SVGIG (reference sequence). The CDR3 contains 15 residues. The CDR3 protein is CVWVSWGSGANVLTF. The CDR3 DNA reads as TGTGTCTGGGTATCTTGGGGCTCTGGGGCCAACGTCCTGACTTTC. The full variable domain, rest sourced from reference TRBV30 and TRBJ2-6, is SQTIHQWPATLVQPVGSPLSLECTVEGTSNPNLYWYRQAAGRGLQLLFYSVGIGQISSEVPQNLSASRPQDRQFILSSKKLLLSDSGFYLCVWVSWGSGANVLTFGAGSRLTVL.

V usage is TRBV21-1 and J usage is TRBJ2-2. TRBV21-1 is flagged as a pseudogene. This CDR3 has 17 residues. The CDR3 region is CASNKVSSEPNTGELFF. The CDR3 DNA is TGTGCCAGCAACAAAGTAAGCAGCGAGCCGAACACCGGGGAGCTGTTTTTT.

The gene calls are TRBV4-3 and TRBJ1-1, with 8 bases lining up with TRBD1. This CDR3 is 15 amino acids long. The J segment lost 8 bases and the V segment lost 3 bases, leaving 11 bases of the junction unmatched. Germline assignment: CDR1 LGHNA and CDR2 YSLEER. The CDR3 coding sequence is TGCGCCAGCAGCCAGGCTTACACAGGGGGACCCGAAGCTTTCTTT. It codes for CASSQAYTGGPEAFF.

Ten or more counts support this clonotype. The gene calls are TRBV7-2 and TRBJ2-7; the D gene is possibly TRBD2 (5 bases). Germline CDR1 SGHTA, CDR2 FQGNSA. The V end was cut by 3 bases, the J end by 5 bases, with 14 bases between. The CDR3 runs 14 residues. CDR3 DNA sequence: TGTGCCAGCAGCTTCGGAGGTGACCTCAACGAGCAGTACTTC. Translating it yields CASSFGGDLNEQYF. Using reference TRBV7-2 and TRBJ2-7 for the parts outside the CDR3, the full variable domain is GAGVSQSPSNKVTEKGKDVELRCDPISGHTALYWYRQSLGQGLEFLIYFQGNSAPDKSGLPSDRFSAERTGGSVSTLTIQRTQQEDSAVYLCASSFGGDLNEQYFGPGTRLTVT.

This clonotype came up a few times. This chain links TRBV29-1 with TRBJ1-1, with 10 bases matching TRBD1. This CDR3 spans 13 amino acids. Germline values: CDR1 SQVTM, CDR2 ANQGSEA. V shed 6 bases and J 3 bases; nucleotides not matched to a gene: 4. The CDR3 reads CSVKDRGYTEAFF. In DNA form, the CDR3 reads TGCAGCGTCAAGGACAGGGGGTACACTGAAGCTTTCTTT.

This clonotype was counted a few times. The chain links TRBV4-2 to TRBJ1-4, with D unresolved. This CDR3 is built from 15 residues. Per germline, CDR1 LGHNA and CDR2 YNFKEQ. V was cut by 2 bases and J by 7 bases, with 14 bases left in between. CDR3 in DNA: TGTGCCAGCAGCCAAACTACAGCCGTCGCTGAAAAACTGTTTTTT. Its translation is CASSQTTAVAEKLFF.

This clonotype appeared a single time. This chain links TRBV20-1 with TRBJ2-1; 10 nucleotides agree with TRBD2. The CDR3 is made up of 15 amino acids. Germline V gene data show CDR1 as DFQATT and CDR2 as SNEGSKA (reference sequence). The J segment lost 5 bases and the V segment lost 4 bases, leaving 8 bases of the junction unmatched. CDR3 DNA sequence: TGCAGTGCTATTACCGGGACTAGCGTCGACAATGAGCAGTTCTTC. It yields the protein CSAITGTSVDNEQFF.

This clonotype was detected a few times. The chain has TRBV5-5 and TRBJ2-4; D assignment may be TRBD1 or TRBD2 (5 bases each). The germline gives CDR1 SGHKS, CDR2 YYEKEE (reference sequence). This CDR3 spans 13 amino acids. V was cut by 4 bases and J by 8 bases, with 13 bases left in between. CDR3 coding DNA: TGTGCCAGCAGCCTCGGGGCGATGGACATTCAGTACTTC. Its translation: CASSLGAMDIQYF. Full variable domain (missing parts from reference TRBV5-5 and TRBJ2-4): DAGVTQSPTHLIKTRGQQVTLRCSPISGHKSVSWYQQVLGQGPQFIFQYYEKEERGRGNFPDRFSARQFPNYSSELNVNALLLGDSALYLCASSLGAMDIQYFGAGTRLSVL.

The chain has TRBV27 and TRBJ2-6; no definite D call. The CDR3 has 16 residues. Trimming stripped 3 bases from V and 0 bases from J, with 9 bases between. Per germline, CDR1 MNHEY and CDR2 SMNVEV (reference sequence). CDR3 nucleotide sequence: TGTGCCAGCAGTTTGACGGGCAACTCTGGGGCCAACGTCCTGACTTTC. Amino acids: CASSLTGNSGANVLTF.

In nucleotides, the CDR3 is TGTGCCACCAGTGATTTTGGTAGCGGGAGATTCGACAATGAGCAGTTCTTC. Protein sequence: CATSDFGSGRFDNEQFF. The chain recombines TRBV24-1 with TRBJ2-1, with TRBD2 matching 9 bases. Germline V CDR1 and CDR2: KGHDR, SFDVKD. The J segment lost 5 bases and the V segment lost 1 base, leaving 8 bases of the junction unmatched. The length of the CDR3 is 17 residues.

This chain links TRBV5-1 with TRBJ2-7; D might be TRBD2 (6 bases). Trimming removed 7 bases at V and 3 bases at J, with 11 bases between. The CDR3 is made up of 12 amino acids. Per the germline V gene, CDR1 is SGHRS and CDR2 is YFSETQ. CDR3 sequence reads: CASGAGFYEQYF. The CDR3 DNA follows: TGCGCCAGCGGAGCGGGTTTCTACGAGCAGTACTTC.

This CDR3 is CSARGPIASGRWAFF. The DNA for the CDR3 is TGCAGTGCTAGAGGTCCAATAGCTAGCGGGAGGTGGGCGTTCTTC. The rearrangement joins TRBV20-1 to TRBJ2-1; TRBD2 aligns across 11 bases. Losses at the gene ends were 1 base for V and 15 bases for J; bases not matched to a gene: 14. CDR1 is DFQATT, CDR2 SNEGSKA, per germline (reference sequence). The CDR3 sequence is 15 residues long.

This clonotype turned up a few times. The CDR3 region is CASSPRDRAGYTF. Written as DNA, the CDR3 is TGTGCCAGCAGTCCCAGGGACAGGGCTGGCTACACCTTC. The chain uses TRBV27 and TRBJ1-2; TRBD1 aligns across 9 bases. V shed 5 bases, J shed 7 bases, and the junction held 5 bases outside the gene matches. There are 13 residues in the CDR3. The germline V gene has CDR1 MNHEY and CDR2 SMNVEV (reference sequence).